This TCR beta chain appears in the sequencing data of a study of human T cells and chemical hapten exposure. The J segment lost 1 base and the V segment lost 5 bases, leaving 2 bases of the junction unmatched. Germline CDR1 SGHTA, CDR2 FQGNSA. CDR3 length equals 14 residues. From the RACE reads, TCRdb called clonotypes with MiXCR, one entry per CDR3 protein. The sample shows some 59,000 distinct CDR3 sequences, 11% of them seen only once. This clonotype was detected many times. Time point defined: pre-sensitization, week 0. Treatment in this sample: therapeutic diphenylcyclopropenone sensitization with weekly scalp DPC.

The chain employs TRBV7-2 and TRBJ2-7; 10 bases fit TRBD2. The TCR comes from a woman in her 40s with alopecia areata. Some clones in this sample may be carry-over from other donors' samples. The sequencing used whole blood, collected in connection with sensitization to the hapten diphenylcyclopropenone (DPC). The CDR3 spells CASSPGLASYEQYF. CDR3 in DNA: TGTGCCAGCAGCCCGGGACTAGCGTCCTACGAGCAGTACTTC.